Listed below are T cell receptor beta chains from one sample, sequenced in a study of cytomegalovirus exposure and HLA in healthy donors. Only in-frame clones appear in the TCRdb table, and some are missing; sequencing was by immunoSEQ multiplex PCR. Of 150,000 to 200,000 clones in the sample, more than 70% were seen once. Sequencing used PBMCs. These receptor sequences come from a woman aged 18-35 years in good health and CMV-seronegative. The CDR3 runs from the conserved cysteine through the conserved F or W. Each record gives: V gene, J gene, D gene, clone size, CDR3 protein, CDR3 DNA. D genes are given only for firm matches. For some rows the clone size is stated as once, few or many, or as a class when expanded; others skip it.

TRBV27	TRBJ1-5	-	-	CASSPDSYSNQPQHF	TGTGCCAGCAGTCCGGACAGCTATAGCAATCAGCCCCAGCATTTT
TRBV6-5	TRBJ1-5	TRBD1	once	CASSRGQGNQPQHF	TGTGCCAGCAGTCGAGGACAGGGAAATCAGCCCCAGCATTTT
TRBV5-1	TRBJ2-7	-	-	CASAPGGSAYEQYF	TGCGCCAGCGCCCCCGGTGGTTCCGCCTACGAGCAGTACTTC
TRBV10-1	TRBJ2-5	-	-	CASSYGLQETQYF	TGCGCCAGCAGCTACGGACTCCAAGAGACCCAGTACTTC
TRBV7-3	TRBJ2-1	TRBD1	few	CASSLSRGSYNEQFF	TGTGCCAGCAGCTTAAGCAGGGGGTCCTACAATGAGCAGTTCTTC
TRBV30	TRBJ2-7	-	-	CAWSITGTPYEQYF	TGTGCCTGGAGTATTACCGGGACACCCTACGAGCAGTACTTC
TRBV11-2	TRBJ2-3	-	-	CASSPSTDTQYF	TGTGCCAGCAGCCCGAGCACAGATACGCAGTATTTT
TRBV19	TRBJ2-3	TRBD1	-	CASSGTGQRTDTQYF	TGTGCCAGTAGCGGGACAGGGCAGCGCACAGATACGCAGTATTTT
TRBV11-3	TRBJ2-6	-	-	CASSLGGAGGANVLTF	TGTGCCAGCAGCTTAGGAGGCGCGGGAGGGGCCAACGTCCTGACTTTC
TRBV7-8	TRBJ1-4	TRBD1	-	CASSLVSQGLEKLFF	TGTGCCAGCAGCTTAGTCTCACAGGGGCTTGAAAAACTGTTTTTT
TRBV7-3	TRBJ2-1	TRBD2	-	CASSSGLAYYNEQFF	TGTGCCAGCAGCTCGGGACTAGCGTACTACAATGAGCAGTTCTTC
TRBV7-8	TRBJ1-4	TRBD1	-	CASSLMDRDEKLFF	TGTGCCAGCAGCTTGATGGACAGGGATGAAAAACTGTTTTTT
TRBV6-5	TRBJ2-2	-	-	CASSARGGELFF	TGTGCCAGCAGTGCCAGGGGCGGGGAGCTGTTTTTT
TRBV10-3	TRBJ1-2	TRBD1	-	CAITRDSSNYGYTF	TGTGCCATCACCCGGGACAGTTCTAACTATGGCTACACCTTC
TRBV5-4	TRBJ2-7	-	once	CASSLFRASGDEQYF	TGTGCCAGCAGCTTGTTTAGGGCATCCGGGGACGAGCAGTACTTC
TRBV19	TRBJ2-1	TRBD1	-	CASRPLTGGYNEQFF	TGTGCCAGTAGACCTTTGACAGGGGGTTACAATGAGCAGTTCTTC
TRBV11-1	TRBJ1-1	-	-	CASSLAGSNTEAFF	TGTGCCAGCAGCTTAGCAGGTAGCAACACTGAAGCTTTCTTT
TRBV7-2	TRBJ1-5	-	-	CASSSFYSNQPQHF	TGTGCCAGCTCAAGTTTCTATAGCAATCAGCCCCAGCATTTT
TRBV30	TRBJ1-2	TRBD1	many	CAWRRAGGGYGYTF	TGTGCCTGGAGAAGGGCAGGGGGTGGCTATGGCTACACCTTC
TRBV19	TRBJ1-5	TRBD1	-	CASSHHRDRGLGLYQPQHF	TGTGCCAGTAGTCATCACAGGGACAGGGGGCTGGGGTTGTATCAGCCCCAGCATTTT
TRBV5-1	TRBJ2-7	TRBD1	-	CASSSAGGYEQYF	TGCGCCAGCAGCTCCGCAGGGGGTTACGAGCAGTACTTC
TRBV7-6	TRBJ1-2	TRBD1	-	CASSPAYRGPYGYTF	TGTGCCAGCAGCCCGGCCTACAGGGGGCCCTATGGCTACACCTTC
TRBV13	TRBJ1-2	TRBD1	-	CASSLGTGNGYTF	TGTGCCAGCAGCCTCGGGACAGGGAACGGCTACACCTTC
TRBV29-1	TRBJ2-7	TRBD2	-	CSVEGEGGLYEQYF	TGCAGCGTTGAAGGGGAGGGAGGGTTGTACGAGCAGTACTTC
TRBV5-1	TRBJ1-6	-	-	CASSLGERNSPLHF	TGCGCCAGCAGCTTAGGGGAAAGGAATTCACCCCTCCACTTT
TRBV12-5	TRBJ1-5	-	few	CASGLGGEGQPQHF	TGTGCTAGTGGTTTGGGGGGGGAGGGACAGCCCCAGCATTTT
TRBV6-1	TRBJ1-1	TRBD1	-	CASSEPGTANTEAFF	TGTGCCAGCAGTGAACCCGGGACAGCGAACACTGAAGCTTTCTTT
TRBV29-1	TRBJ2-6	-	-	CSVRQAISGANVLTF	TGCAGCGTGAGACAGGCAATCTCTGGGGCCAACGTCCTGACTTTC
TRBV19	TRBJ1-2	-	-	CASSMKEALWYGYTF	TGTGCCAGTAGTATGAAGGAGGCTCTTTGGTACGGCTACACCTTC
TRBV19	TRBJ1-5	TRBD1	-	CASSDTGTGDQPQHF	TGTGCCAGTAGCGATACCGGGACAGGGGATCAGCCCCAGCATTTT
TRBV5-4	TRBJ2-3	-	-	CASSSWRYHAGSTQYF	TGTGCCAGCAGCTCGTGGCGGTACCACGCGGGAAGTACGCAGTATTTT
TRBV4-1	TRBJ1-4	-	-	CASSQEPPGRGEKLFF	TGCGCCAGCAGCCAAGAACCGCCCGGGCGGGGTGAAAAACTGTTTTTT
TRBV7-3	TRBJ1-1	-	-	CASSLNGGGTEAFF	TGTGCCAGCAGCTTAAACGGAGGTGGGACTGAAGCTTTCTTT
TRBV9	TRBJ2-3	TRBD1	-	CASGQGAIEADTQYF	TGTGCCAGTGGACAGGGGGCGATTGAAGCAGATACGCAGTATTTT
TRBV6-5	TRBJ2-3	TRBD1	-	CASSSDRGYGTDTQYF	TGTGCCAGCAGTTCAGACAGGGGGTATGGAACAGATACGCAGTATTTT
TRBV5-1	TRBJ1-4	TRBD1	-	CASSLGQGNEKLFF	TGCGCCAGCAGCCTAGGACAGGGTAATGAAAAACTGTTTTTT
TRBV6-5	TRBJ1-1	-	-	CASSYGQMNTEAFF	TGTGCCAGCAGTTACGGGCAGATGAACACTGAAGCTTTCTTT